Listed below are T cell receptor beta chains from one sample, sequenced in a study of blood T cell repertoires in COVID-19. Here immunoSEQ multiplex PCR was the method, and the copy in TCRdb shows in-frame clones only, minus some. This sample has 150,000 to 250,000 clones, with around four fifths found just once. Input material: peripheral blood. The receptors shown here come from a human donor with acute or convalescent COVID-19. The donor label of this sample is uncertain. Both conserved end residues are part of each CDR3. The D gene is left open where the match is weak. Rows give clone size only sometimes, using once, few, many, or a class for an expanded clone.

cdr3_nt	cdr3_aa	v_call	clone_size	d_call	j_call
TGTGCCAGCAGCCAAGCTCAGGGGCCTGGCTACACCTTC	CASSQAQGPGYTF	TRBV3-1/TRBV3-2	.	.	TRBJ1-2
TGCGCCAGCAGTGAGTCCAGATCCCACGAGCAGTACTTC	CASSESRSHEQYF	TRBV10-1	few	.	TRBJ2-7
TGTGCCAGCAGTTACTCTCCTGGACAGGCCCAAGAGACCCAGTACTTC	CASSYSPGQAQETQYF	TRBV6-5	.	TRBD1	TRBJ2-5
TGTGCAAGTCGCTTAGCGGAGGTGGGGCGGGGCCAAGAGACCCAGTACTTC	CASRLAEVGRGQETQYF	TRBV12-2	.	.	TRBJ2-5
TGTGCCAGCAGCACCCGGGACTCCCTCCAGCAGTACTTC	CASSTRDSLQQYF	TRBV7-2	.	.	TRBJ2-7
TGTGCCAGCAGCCCAAGCGGACAGGCCAGCTACACCTTC	CASSPSGQASYTF	TRBV6-4	.	TRBD1	TRBJ1-2
TGTGCCTGGAGTGATAAAACAGGTGTATCCTACGAGCAGTACTTC	CAWSDKTGVSYEQYF	TRBV30	once	.	TRBJ2-7
TGTGCCAGCAGCCAAGATAGCGGACAGGCGAACACTGAAGCTTTCTTT	CASSQDSGQANTEAFF	TRBV4-2	.	TRBD1	TRBJ1-1
TGTGCCAGCAGCGTTAGCGGGAGAATGGGGGAGCAGTACTTC	CASSVSGRMGEQYF	TRBV7-2	few	TRBD2	TRBJ2-7
TGTGCCAGCAGCTTAGTACTGTCACTAGCGGGAGGCGGTGAGACCCAGTACTTC	CASSLVLSLAGGGETQYF	TRBV11-2	.	TRBD2	TRBJ2-5
TGTGCCAGCAGTCGCCGGGACAGGGATAGTGAAGCTTTCTTT	CASSRRDRDSEAFF	TRBV28	.	TRBD1	TRBJ1-1
TGCAGCGTAGCTCAGGGTTCCTCCTACGAGCAGTACTTC	CSVAQGSSYEQYF	TRBV29-1	.	.	TRBJ2-7
TGTGCTAGTGGTTTGTTAGAGGCGGGAGGGAACGAGCAGTACTTC	CASGLLEAGGNEQYF	TRBV12-5	.	TRBD2	TRBJ2-7
TGTGCCATCAGTGTCCCCGGGAGCGAGCAGTTCTTC	CAISVPGSEQFF	TRBV10-3	.	.	TRBJ2-1
TGTGCCAGCAGTATGGGACAGATGAACACTGAAGCTTTCTTT	CASSMGQMNTEAFF	TRBV25-1	.	TRBD1	TRBJ1-1
TGTGCCAGCAGCCCGGGGGGTTACGAGCAGTACTTC	CASSPGGYEQYF	TRBV3-1/TRBV3-2	.	TRBD2	TRBJ2-7
TGTGCCTGGAGTCTACGGGACAATCAGCCCCAGCATTTT	CAWSLRDNQPQHF	TRBV30	.	.	TRBJ1-5
TGTGCCAGTAAGATCAGGTTAACCTCCTACGAGCAGTACTTC	CASKIRLTSYEQYF	TRBV19	.	.	TRBJ2-7
TGTGCCAGTAGCCTGCAGGCTAGCGGGAGTGATACGCAGTATTTT	CASSLQASGSDTQYF	TRBV19	.	TRBD2	TRBJ2-3
TGCGCCAGCGGGACAGGGGGGAGCCAGACCCAGTACTTC	CASGTGGSQTQYF	TRBV5-1	.	TRBD1	TRBJ2-5
TGTGCCAGCTCACCAGGGACTAGCGGGAGCACAGATACGCAGTATTTT	CASSPGTSGSTDTQYF	TRBV18	.	TRBD2	TRBJ2-3
TGTGCCAGCAGTTTAGGGCAGAATCAGCCCCAGCATTTT	CASSLGQNQPQHF	TRBV28	.	.	TRBJ1-5
TGTGCCAGCAGGGTAGCGGGAGGGAACTACGAGCAGTACTTC	CASRVAGGNYEQYF	TRBV6-5	few	TRBD2	TRBJ2-7
TGCGCCAGCAGCTGGGGACTAGCGGGGAGCACCGGGGAGCTGTTTTTT	CASSWGLAGSTGELFF	TRBV5-1	.	TRBD2	TRBJ2-2
TGTGCCAGCAGCTTAGTCGGGACAGGGGGCTACGAGCAGTACTTC	CASSLVGTGGYEQYF	TRBV7-8	.	TRBD1	TRBJ2-7
TGTGCCAGCAGTAACTCGGACAGGGAAGGACACGAGCAGTACTTC	CASSNSDREGHEQYF	TRBV6-2/TRBV6-3	.	TRBD1	TRBJ2-7
TGCGCCAGCAGCCAAGAACCGGGACTAGCCAGCGGCACAGATACGCAGTATTTT	CASSQEPGLASGTDTQYF	TRBV4-1	.	TRBD2	TRBJ2-3
TGTGCCAGCAGCCAAGGTTACGGCTCTGGGGCCAACGTCCTGACTTTC	CASSQGYGSGANVLTF	TRBV3-1/TRBV3-2	.	.	TRBJ2-6
TGTGCCAGCAGTTTAAACAGGGCCTCTGGCTACACCTTC	CASSLNRASGYTF	TRBV27	few	.	TRBJ1-2
TGTGCCAGCAGTCCGGACAGCAACTATGGCTACACCTTC	CASSPDSNYGYTF	TRBV2	.	.	TRBJ1-2
TGCGCCAGCAAAGGACAGGGGGAATTCGACGAGCAGTACTTC	CASKGQGEFDEQYF	TRBV5-1	.	TRBD1	TRBJ2-7